This is a list of T cell receptor beta chains from one sample in a study of T cells in Graves' hyperthyroidism and ophthalmopathy. TCRdb independently ran MiXCR on the multiplex PCR reads; one entry per CDR3 protein. Here the sample spans hundreds of thousands of distinct CDR3 sequences, 12% to 15% being singletons. The sequenced sample consisted of blood. The receptor set was obtained from a young woman with Graves' hyperthyroidism. The CDR3 runs from the conserved cysteine through the conserved F or W.

>TRBV6-2/TRBV6-3|TRBJ2-7
CASSYHQTVFSYEQYF
>TRBV7-2|TRBJ2-1
CASSPGTPQFF
>TRBV5-5|TRBJ2-7
CASSLSGAYEQYF
>TRBV30|TRBJ2-7
CAWSASMLGGEQYF
>TRBV9|TRBJ2-1
CGSSVERGGRKYNEQFF
>TRBV5-6|TRBJ2-7
CASSLESMAIYEQYF
>TRBV11-1|TRBJ2-5
CASSLLVQETQYF
>TRBV28|TRBJ2-3
CASSPGEPGRDPQYF
>TRBV27|TRBJ2-5
CASSLYPGVQETQYF
>TRBV3-2|TRBJ2-7
CASSQGRGFAYEQYF
>TRBV6-2/TRBV6-3|TRBJ2-3
CASRSNSGRSSTQYF
>TRBV28|TRBJ2-2
CASSRTASTTGELFF
>TRBV4-1|TRBJ2-3
CASSLIKITSGRVTDTQYF
>TRBV5-6|TRBJ1-1
CASSWGPGGSSTEAFF
>TRBV18|TRBJ2-3
CASSPIRANFDTQYF
>TRBV19|TRBJ2-7
CASRASWSYEQYF
>TRBV2|TRBJ2-2
CASREGGNTGELFF
>TRBV6-1|TRBJ2-5
CASSLLALGSGADQETQYF
>TRBV11-2|TRBJ2-3
CASSFGTWGTDTQYF
>TRBV28|TRBJ2-3
CASAQLRLVGTDTQYF
>TRBV28|TRBJ2-5
CASSMYTGPQETQYF
>TRBV6-2/TRBV6-3|TRBJ2-7
CASSYSFSRSEQYF
>TRBV6-2/TRBV6-3|TRBJ2-1
CASTFIPPGQGAGEQFF
>TRBV7-9|TRBJ2-4
CASSLGVRGAAKNIQYF